These T cell receptor beta chains were read from a single sample in a study of blood T cell repertoires in COVID-19. Sequenced by immunoSEQ multiplex PCR; TCRdb stores in-frame clones only, minus some. The sample holds fewer than 300,000 clones; approximately 92% are singletons and the top ten take 1% to 1.3%. The sequenced sample was PBMCs or T cells enriched from blood (not recorded which). The receptor source for this set is a woman aged 25 to 39 who had recovered from COVID-19. Both conserved end residues are part of each CDR3. D genes are given only for firm matches. Expanded clones are given a class, and other clones once, few, many or no size at all.

j_gene,v_gene,d_gene,abundance,CDR3aa,CDR3nt
TRBJ2-4,TRBV24-1,NA,NA,CATSESGTHSKNIQYF,TGTGCCACCAGTGAGTCCGGGACACACTCCAAAAACATTCAGTACTTC
TRBJ2-2,TRBV28,TRBD2,NA,CASISGREYTGELFF,TGTGCCAGCATTAGCGGGAGGGAATACACCGGGGAGCTGTTTTTT
TRBJ1-4,TRBV5-1,TRBD1,NA,CASSWITGGNEKLFF,TGCGCCAGCAGCTGGATCACAGGGGGTAATGAAAAACTGTTTTTT
TRBJ2-5,TRBV6-2/TRBV6-3,NA,NA,CASSSLAESQETQYF,TGTGCCAGCAGTTCCTTAGCAGAAAGTCAAGAGACCCAGTACTTC
TRBJ1-5,TRBV7-9,TRBD1,NA,CASSFGTGVQPQHF,TGTGCCAGCAGCTTCGGGACAGGGGTTCAGCCCCAGCATTTT
TRBJ2-3,TRBV3-1/TRBV3-2,NA,NA,CASSQEVGPGLSRSTQYF,TGTGCCAGCAGCCAAGAAGTAGGCCCGGGACTTAGTCGCAGTACGCAGTATTTT
TRBJ2-1,TRBV5-4,TRBD2,NA,CASSLSGRAENEQFF,TGTGCCAGCAGCCTTAGCGGGAGGGCCGAAAATGAGCAGTTCTTC
TRBJ2-2,TRBV6-5,NA,NA,CASSPRQVMAGELFF,TGTGCCAGCAGCCCCCGACAGGTCATGGCCGGGGAGCTGTTTTTT
TRBJ1-2,TRBV28,TRBD1,NA,CATLQGKLYGYTF,TGTGCCACCCTACAGGGGAAACTCTATGGCTACACCTTC
TRBJ1-1,TRBV6-2/TRBV6-3,TRBD1,NA,CASSYSGGPGTEAFF,TGTGCCAGCAGTTACTCAGGGGGCCCCGGCACTGAAGCTTTCTTT
TRBJ2-1,TRBV6-5,NA,NA,CASSYGGRGNEQFF,TGTGCCAGCAGTTACGGGGGGAGGGGGAATGAGCAGTTCTTC
TRBJ1-5,TRBV7-6,NA,NA,CASSSGGGFGQPQHF,TGTGCCAGCAGCTCTGGGGGGGGGTTTGGGCAGCCCCAGCATTTT
TRBJ2-7,TRBV4-1,TRBD2,NA,CASSQQSSGSSYEQYF,TGCGCCAGCAGCCAACAATCTAGCGGGAGCTCCTACGAGCAGTACTTC
TRBJ2-1,TRBV11-3,TRBD2,NA,CASSTGLAGAYEQFF,TGTGCCAGCAGCACTGGACTAGCGGGAGCCTATGAGCAGTTCTTC
TRBJ2-7,TRBV19,NA,NA,CASSDTTSPEQYF,TGTGCCAGTAGTGACACGACCTCTCCCGAGCAGTACTTC
TRBJ1-1,TRBV29-1,TRBD1,NA,CSVNRGDTEAFF,TGCAGCGTGAACAGGGGGGACACTGAAGCTTTCTTT
TRBJ1-1,TRBV28,NA,NA,CASRLRETEAFF,TGTGCCAGCAGACTCCGGGAGACTGAAGCTTTCTTT
TRBJ1-1,TRBV5-6,NA,NA,CASSLNSNTEAFF,TGTGCCAGCAGCTTGAATTCAAACACTGAAGCTTTCTTT
TRBJ2-3,TRBV7-2,NA,NA,CASSLGGGGPDTQYF,TGTGCCAGCAGCCTCGGGGGCGGGGGCCCAGATACGCAGTATTTT
TRBJ1-1,TRBV19,TRBD1,NA,CASTFLTGSTEAFF,TGTGCCAGTACCTTTTTGACAGGGTCCACTGAAGCTTTCTTT
TRBJ1-5,TRBV19,TRBD1,NA,CASSTGTGRGYQPQHF,TGTGCCAGTAGTACCGGGACAGGGCGAGGATATCAGCCCCAGCATTTT
TRBJ2-3,TRBV9,NA,once,CASSLTSTDTQYF,TGTGCCAGCAGCCTGACTTCCACAGATACGCAGTATTTT
TRBJ1-5,TRBV5-5,TRBD1,NA,CASSPGQGLLSNQPQHF,TGTGCCAGCAGCCCGGGACAGGGGCTCCTTAGCAATCAGCCCCAGCATTTT
TRBJ2-7,TRBV11-2,NA,NA,CASSLRSGFYEQYF,TGTGCCAGCAGCTTACGTTCGGGGTTTTACGAGCAGTACTTC
TRBJ2-1,TRBV30,NA,NA,CAWNPGSSYNEQFF,TGTGCCTGGAACCCCGGGAGTAGTTACAATGAGCAGTTCTTC
TRBJ2-1,TRBV5-4,TRBD2,NA,CASRHWGLAGGSSYNEQFF,TGTGCCAGCAGACATTGGGGACTAGCGGGAGGGAGCTCCTACAATGAGCAGTTCTTC
TRBJ2-7,TRBV29-1,NA,NA,CSVGLYRESYEQYF,TGCAGCGTTGGGTTATACAGGGAATCCTACGAGCAGTACTTC
TRBJ2-5,TRBV9,NA,NA,CASSVETSGETQYF,TGTGCCAGCAGCGTAGAGACTAGTGGGGAGACCCAGTACTTC
TRBJ2-1,TRBV5-1,TRBD1,NA,CASSLDRTGWDEQFF,TGCGCCAGCAGCTTGGATCGGACAGGGTGGGATGAGCAGTTCTTC
TRBJ1-6,TRBV19,NA,NA,CASSPQGRSPLHF,TGTGCCAGTAGTCCCCAGGGCCGATCACCCCTCCACTTT
TRBJ1-2,TRBV10-3,TRBD1,NA,CAISDGTGTNYGYTF,TGTGCCATCAGTGACGGGACAGGCACTAACTATGGCTACACCTTC
TRBJ1-1,TRBV19,NA,NA,CASTMGGHEAFF,TGTGCCAGTACCATGGGGGGGCATGAAGCTTTCTTT
TRBJ2-1,TRBV4-3,TRBD2,NA,CASSLGLAGGDEQFF,TGCGCCAGCAGCCTGGGACTAGCGGGAGGCGATGAGCAGTTCTTC
TRBJ2-7,TRBV27,TRBD2,NA,CASSGRTSGAYEQYF,TGTGCCAGCAGTGGCCGGACTAGCGGGGCCTACGAGCAGTACTTC
TRBJ1-4,TRBV7-9,TRBD1,NA,CASTQGATNEKLFF,TGTGCCAGCACGCAGGGGGCAACTAATGAAAAACTGTTTTTT
TRBJ1-5,TRBV9,NA,NA,CASSVGQGPQPQHF,TGTGCCAGCAGCGTGGGGCAGGGTCCTCAGCCCCAGCATTTT
TRBJ2-1,TRBV2,TRBD2,NA,CASSGTSGRNNEQFF,TGTGCCAGCAGCGGGACTAGCGGGAGGAACAATGAGCAGTTCTTC
TRBJ2-5,TRBV19,TRBD1,NA,CASSLTGAEETQYF,TGTGCCAGTAGTCTGACAGGGGCTGAAGAGACCCAGTACTTC
TRBJ2-1,TRBV4-3,NA,once,CASSPETDNEQFF,TGCGCCAGCAGCCCAGAAACGGACAATGAGCAGTTCTTC
TRBJ1-5,TRBV11-2,NA,NA,CASSLPGVAQPQHF,TGTGCCAGCAGCCTACCGGGGGTTGCTCAGCCCCAGCATTTT
TRBJ1-2,TRBV6-5,TRBD1,NA,CASSYTGQGPNYGYTF,TGTGCCAGCAGTTACACAGGACAGGGCCCTAACTATGGCTACACCTTC
TRBJ2-7,TRBV9,NA,NA,CASSGGGAYEQYF,TGTGCCAGCAGCGGGGGCGGGGCCTACGAGCAGTACTTC
TRBJ1-4,TRBV6-5,NA,NA,CASSYSGREEKLFF,TGTGCCAGCAGTTACTCGGGGCGGGAGGAAAAACTGTTTTTT
TRBJ1-5,TRBV4-1,NA,NA,CASSQDVLGLRNQPQHF,TGCGCCAGCAGCCAAGATGTATTGGGACTCCGCAATCAGCCCCAGCATTTT
TRBJ2-2,TRBV19,TRBD2,NA,CASSIRGAGGDTGELFF,TGTGCCAGTAGTATAAGAGGAGCGGGAGGCGACACCGGGGAGCTGTTTTTT
TRBJ2-1,TRBV29-1,TRBD1,NA,CSAGLQGAPYNEQFF,TGCAGCGCAGGACTCCAGGGGGCACCTTACAATGAGCAGTTCTTC
TRBJ2-2,TRBV30,TRBD2,NA,CAWSVRRGRDTGELFF,TGTGCCTGGAGTGTACGGCGCGGGAGGGACACCGGGGAGCTGTTTTTT
TRBJ2-1,TRBV7-9,NA,once,CASSLGGIGGASSYNEQFF,TGTGCCAGCAGCTTAGGAGGGATCGGCGGGGCAAGCTCCTACAATGAGCAGTTCTTC
TRBJ2-1,TRBV1,NA,NA,CTSYNSPGTRASWEQFF,TGCACCAGCTACAACTCACCGGGCACTAGGGCCTCCTGGGAGCAGTTCTTC
TRBJ1-2,TRBV9,NA,NA,CASSVGSGSGGYTF,TGTGCCAGCAGCGTAGGATCGGGGTCGGGAGGCTACACCTTC
TRBJ1-2,TRBV19,TRBD1,once,CASNPGTGGNYGYTF,TGTGCCAGCAATCCTGGGACAGGGGGAAACTATGGCTACACCTTC
TRBJ2-3,TRBV27,TRBD2,NA,CASTTRRGLAGESDTQYF,TGTGCCAGCACCACTAGACGGGGACTAGCGGGAGAATCAGATACGCAGTATTTT
TRBJ1-1,TRBV28,TRBD1,NA,CASTETGAPRMNTEAFF,TGTGCCAGCACCGAGACAGGGGCCCCGAGGATGAACACTGAAGCTTTCTTT
TRBJ2-7,TRBV28,TRBD1,once,CASSPLMGQGNVWRVYEQYF,TGTGCCAGCAGTCCCCTCATGGGACAGGGTAATGTCTGGAGAGTCTACGAGCAGTACTTC
TRBJ1-5,TRBV29-1,TRBD1,NA,CSVGDRNQPQHF,TGCAGCGTCGGGGACAGAAATCAGCCCCAGCATTTT
TRBJ2-7,TRBV27,NA,NA,CASSLQGTTLYEQYF,TGTGCCAGCAGTTTACAGGGGACTACGTTATACGAGCAGTACTTC
TRBJ2-4,TRBV4-3,NA,NA,CASSQGRGIQYF,TGCGCCAGCAGCCAAGGCCGCGGCATTCAGTACTTC
TRBJ2-7,TRBV5-8,TRBD2,NA,CASSRISGTYEQYF,TGTGCCAGCAGCAGAATTAGCGGGACCTACGAGCAGTACTTC